This T cell receptor (beta chain) appears in the sequencing data of a study of blood T cell repertoires in COVID-19. The overall study: From T cells, B-cell-depleted T cells, or PBMCs came the material, which was cDNA or gDNA.

Looked up from germline, CDR1 is SGHTA and CDR2 is FQGTGA. V was pared by 5 bases and J by 5 bases, with 11 bases of the junction left unmatched. The CDR3 totals 16 residues. As handled by the study authors: Reference gene primer amplification in the assay estimated nucleated cell counts. Profiled with immunoSEQ multiplex PCR; TCRdb holds only in-frame clones, not every one. D and trimming were read from the DNA, whereas the V and J calls and clone size are those reported in that table. The sample consists of over 200,000 clones, over 70% of them appearing once. The rearrangement links TRBV7-3 to TRBJ2-2; TRBD2 matches at 7 bases. Material for sequencing was peripheral blood. This TCR was recovered from a woman older than 75 with acute or convalescent COVID-19. CDR3 in amino acids: CASSPKGGGGTGELFF. Here the CDR3 DNA reads TGTGCCAGCAGCCCCAAGGGCGGGGGTGGTACCGGGGAGCTGTTTTTT.